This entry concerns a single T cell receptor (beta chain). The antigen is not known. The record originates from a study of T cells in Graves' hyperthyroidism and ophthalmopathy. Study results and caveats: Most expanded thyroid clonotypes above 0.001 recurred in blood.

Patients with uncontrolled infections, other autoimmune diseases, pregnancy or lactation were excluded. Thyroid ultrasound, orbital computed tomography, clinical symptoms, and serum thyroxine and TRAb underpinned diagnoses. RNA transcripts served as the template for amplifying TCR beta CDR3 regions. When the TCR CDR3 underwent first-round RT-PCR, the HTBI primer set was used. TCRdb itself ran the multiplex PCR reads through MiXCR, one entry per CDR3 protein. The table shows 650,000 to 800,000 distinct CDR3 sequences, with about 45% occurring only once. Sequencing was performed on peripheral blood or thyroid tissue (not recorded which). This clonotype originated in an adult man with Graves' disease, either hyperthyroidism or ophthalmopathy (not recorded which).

CDR3 DNA sequence: TGTGCCTGGGGGGGGTCGGGCTCCTACGAGCAGTACTTC. It yields the protein CAWGGSGSYEQYF. This sequence joins TRBV7-9 and TRBJ2-7; 7 bases are shared with TRBD2. V shed 11 bases, J shed 0 bases, and the junction held 7 bases outside the gene matches. There are 13 residues in the CDR3. Germline CDR1 SEHNR, CDR2 FQNEAQ (reference sequence).